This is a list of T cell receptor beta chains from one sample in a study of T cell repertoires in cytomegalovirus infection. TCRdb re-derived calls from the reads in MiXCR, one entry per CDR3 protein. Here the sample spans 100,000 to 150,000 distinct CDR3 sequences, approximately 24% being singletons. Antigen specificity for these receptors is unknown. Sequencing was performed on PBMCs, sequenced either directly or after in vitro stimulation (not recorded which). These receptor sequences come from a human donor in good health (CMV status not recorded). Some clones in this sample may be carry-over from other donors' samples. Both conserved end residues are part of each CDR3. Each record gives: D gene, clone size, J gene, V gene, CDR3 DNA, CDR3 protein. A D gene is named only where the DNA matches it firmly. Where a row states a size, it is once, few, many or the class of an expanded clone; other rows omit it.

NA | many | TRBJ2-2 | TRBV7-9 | TGTGCCAGCAGCGACCGGGACGCACGCACCGGGGAGCTGTTTTTT | CASSDRDARTGELFF
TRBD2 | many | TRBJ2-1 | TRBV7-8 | TGTGCCAGCATTCTACTAGCGGGAGGCTACAATGAGCAGTTCTTC | CASILLAGGYNEQFF
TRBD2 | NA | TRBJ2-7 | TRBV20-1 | TGCAGTGCCCGGGGACTAGCCGTTTACTCCTACGAGCAGTACTTC | CSARGLAVYSYEQYF
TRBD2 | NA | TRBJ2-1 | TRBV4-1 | TGCGCCAGCAGCCAAGATATGGCTAGCGGGTGGGGGCAGTTCTTC | CASSQDMASGWGQFF
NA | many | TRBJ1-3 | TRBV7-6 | TGTGCCAGCAGCTTCAGTACTGGAAACACCATATATTTT | CASSFSTGNTIYF
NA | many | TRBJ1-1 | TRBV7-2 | TGTGCCAGCAGCTTAGGGGGCGCGAACACTGAAGCTTTCTTT | CASSLGGANTEAFF
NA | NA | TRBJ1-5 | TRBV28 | TGTGCCAGCAGTCCCTCAATCAAATTCTATTTT | CASSPSIKFYF
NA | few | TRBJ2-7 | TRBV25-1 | TGTGCCAGCAGTGACGGCATCGACTACGAGCAGTACTTC | CASSDGIDYEQYF
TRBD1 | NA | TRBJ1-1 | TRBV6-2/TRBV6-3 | TGTGCCAGCAGCCAAGGGACAGGGGATCCCCTGAACACTGAAGCTTTCTTT | CASSQGTGDPLNTEAFF
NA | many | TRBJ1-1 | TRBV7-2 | TGTGCCAGCAGCTTAGCCAGGGATAACACTGAAGCTTTCTTT | CASSLARDNTEAFF
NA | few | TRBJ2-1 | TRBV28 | TGTGCCAGCAGTTCGGAAGTCTACAATGAGCAGTTCTTC | CASSSEVYNEQFF
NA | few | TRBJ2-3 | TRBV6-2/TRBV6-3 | TGTGCCAGCAGTTGGGCACGAAGTGGGCAGTATTTT | CASSWARSGQYF
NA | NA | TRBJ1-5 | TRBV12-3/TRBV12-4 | TGTGCCAGCAGTCTGGGGACGTGGGGTCAGCCCCAGCATTTT | CASSLGTWGQPQHF
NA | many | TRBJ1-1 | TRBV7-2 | TGTGCCAGCAGCTTCGACAAGAACACTGAAGCTTTCTTT | CASSFDKNTEAFF
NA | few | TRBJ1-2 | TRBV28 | TGTGCCAGCAGTTTAGTGGCAGTCTATGGCTACACCTTC | CASSLVAVYGYTF
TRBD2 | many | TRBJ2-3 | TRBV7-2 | TGTGCCAGCAGCTTTTCTAGCGGGAGTACAGATACGCAGTATTTT | CASSFSSGSTDTQYF
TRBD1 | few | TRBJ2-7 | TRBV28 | TGTGCCAGCAGCTCCACAGGGGACGAGCAGTACTTC | CASSSTGDEQYF
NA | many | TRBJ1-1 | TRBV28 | TGTGCCAGCAGTCTTGAACCCCCGGGGGAAGCTTTCTTT | CASSLEPPGEAFF
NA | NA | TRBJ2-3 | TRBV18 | TGTGCCAGCCCAGGAGATACGCAGTATTTT | CASPGDTQYF
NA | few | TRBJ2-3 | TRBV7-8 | TGTGCCAGCAGCTCCCAGCGCATCCCCGGCGGGGATACGCAGTATTTT | CASSSQRIPGGDTQYF
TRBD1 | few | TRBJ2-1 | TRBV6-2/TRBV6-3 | TGTGCCAGCAGTTACCCCACATTCCGACAGGGCCAGCCCTTTAAAAATGAGCAGTTCTTC | CASSYPTFRQGQPFKNEQFF
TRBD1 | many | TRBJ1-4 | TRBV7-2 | TGTGCCAGCACCAGGACAGGTGTTAATGAAAAACTGTTTTTT | CASTRTGVNEKLFF
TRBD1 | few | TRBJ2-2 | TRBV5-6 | TGTGCCAGCAGCTCCGAATTTGCCGAAGATTCCAGGGGGATTCGCGGGGAGCTGTTTTTT | CASSSEFAEDSRGIRGELFF
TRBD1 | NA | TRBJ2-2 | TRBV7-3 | TGTGCCAGCAGCTTAACTAGGGACAGCCCCACCACCGGGGAGCTGTTTTTT | CASSLTRDSPTTGELFF
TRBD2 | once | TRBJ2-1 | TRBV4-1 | TGCGCCAGCAGCCAAAGGAGGGCGGGAGGGCCCGAGCAGTTCTTC | CASSQRRAGGPEQFF
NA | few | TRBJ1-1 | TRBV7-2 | TGTGCCAGCAGCCTACTCCCGGGGGGTAGGTCTGAAGCTTTCTTT | CASSLLPGGRSEAFF
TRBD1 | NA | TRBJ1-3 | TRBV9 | TGTGCCAGCAGCCCTACAGGGGGCTCTGGAAACACCATATATTTT | CASSPTGGSGNTIYF
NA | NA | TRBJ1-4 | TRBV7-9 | TGTGCCAGCAGCCGCGGCCGAAATGAAAAACTGTTTTTT | CASSRGRNEKLFF
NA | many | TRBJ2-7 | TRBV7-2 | TGTGCCAGCAGCTTAATGGAGGGGGCGGCCTACGAGCAGTACTTC | CASSLMEGAAYEQYF
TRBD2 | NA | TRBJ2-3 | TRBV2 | TGTGCCAGCAGTGTCCTAGCGGGAGCTGGGACAGATACGCAGTATTTT | CASSVLAGAGTDTQYF
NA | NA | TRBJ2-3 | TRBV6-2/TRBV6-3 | TGTGCCAGCAGTTCGGAATCGGTCCTCACAGATACGCAGTATTTT | CASSSESVLTDTQYF
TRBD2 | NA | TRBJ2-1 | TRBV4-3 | TGCGCCAGCAGCCAAGAGAGCGGGAGCTTGAATGAGCAGTTCTTC | CASSQESGSLNEQFF
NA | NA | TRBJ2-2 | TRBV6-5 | TGTGCCAGCAGTCGGGCGGGGAACACCGGGGAGCTGTTTTTT | CASSRAGNTGELFF
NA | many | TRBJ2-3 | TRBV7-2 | TGTGCCAGCAGCTTAGCGGGTGCTAGCACAGATACGCAGTATTTT | CASSLAGASTDTQYF
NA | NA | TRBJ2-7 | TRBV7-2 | TGTGCCAGCACTATACGGCCCACCAAGGCTTACGAGCAGTACTTC | CASTIRPTKAYEQYF
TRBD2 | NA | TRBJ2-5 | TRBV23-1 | TGCGCCAGTGGACTAGCGGTGCCCCAGTACTTC | CASGLAVPQYF
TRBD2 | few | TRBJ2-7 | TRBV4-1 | TGCGCCAGCAGCCCTGGGGTAGCGGGGGGAGACTACGAGCAGTACTTC | CASSPGVAGGDYEQYF
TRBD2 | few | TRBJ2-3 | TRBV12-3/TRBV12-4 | TGTGCCAGCAGTCACCGACTAGCGGGAGGTGGTGATACGCAGTATTTT | CASSHRLAGGGDTQYF
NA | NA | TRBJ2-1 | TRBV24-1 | TGTGCCACCAGTGATTTAGAAGGCCGGGGCTACAATGAGCAGTTCTTC | CATSDLEGRGYNEQFF
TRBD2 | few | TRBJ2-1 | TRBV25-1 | TGTGCCAGCAGTGAGCGCCCCGGGACTAGCGGACCACAAAGCTCCTACAATGAGCAGTTCTTC | CASSERPGTSGPQSSYNEQFF
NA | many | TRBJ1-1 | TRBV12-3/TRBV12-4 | TGTGCCAGCAGTCCCCGGACGGGGAACACTGAAGCTTTCTTT | CASSPRTGNTEAFF
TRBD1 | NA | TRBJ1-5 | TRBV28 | TGTGCCAGCAGTGTCGACAGGGTCGATCAGCCCCAGCATTTT | CASSVDRVDQPQHF
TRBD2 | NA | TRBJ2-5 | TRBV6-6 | TGTGCCAGCAGTTACTCGACTAGCGGGCAAGAGACCCAGTACTTC | CASSYSTSGQETQYF
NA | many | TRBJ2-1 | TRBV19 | TGTGCCAGTAGTAGTGGGACGGCCCCCGATGTCTACAATGAGCAGTTCTTC | CASSSGTAPDVYNEQFF
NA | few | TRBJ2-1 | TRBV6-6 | TGTGCCAGCAGTTACGGAGGTGAGCAGTTCTTC | CASSYGGEQFF
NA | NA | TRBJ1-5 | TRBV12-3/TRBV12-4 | TGTGCCAGCACCCTTGGGCAGGCGGATCAGCCCCAGCATTTT | CASTLGQADQPQHF
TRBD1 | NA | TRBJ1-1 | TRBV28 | TGTGCCAGCAGGATTCCCGGGACAGTGAACACTGAAGCTTTCTTT | CASRIPGTVNTEAFF
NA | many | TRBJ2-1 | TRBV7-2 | TGTGCCAGCAGCGGAAGAGAGGGGCTTATCAATGAGCAGTTCTTC | CASSGREGLINEQFF
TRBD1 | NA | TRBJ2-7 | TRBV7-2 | TGTGCCAGCAGCCCCGGGACAGGGATCCACGAGCAGTACTTC | CASSPGTGIHEQYF